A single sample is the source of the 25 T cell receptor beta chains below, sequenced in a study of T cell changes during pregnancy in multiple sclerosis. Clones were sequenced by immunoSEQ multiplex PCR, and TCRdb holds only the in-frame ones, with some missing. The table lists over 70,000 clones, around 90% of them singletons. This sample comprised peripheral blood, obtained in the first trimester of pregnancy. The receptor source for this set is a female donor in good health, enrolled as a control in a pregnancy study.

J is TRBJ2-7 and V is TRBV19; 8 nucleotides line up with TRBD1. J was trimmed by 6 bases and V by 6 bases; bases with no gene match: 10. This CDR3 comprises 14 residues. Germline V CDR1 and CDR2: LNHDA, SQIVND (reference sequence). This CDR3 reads CASSTPGQAPEQYF. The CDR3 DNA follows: TGTGCCAGTAGCACTCCGGGACAGGCTCCCGAGCAGTACTTC.

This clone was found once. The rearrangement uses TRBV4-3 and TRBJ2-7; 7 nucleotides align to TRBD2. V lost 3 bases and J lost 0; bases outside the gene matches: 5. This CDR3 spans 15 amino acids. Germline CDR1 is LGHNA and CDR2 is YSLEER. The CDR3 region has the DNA TGCGCCAGCAGCCAGGCTAGCGGTACCTCCTACGAGCAGTACTTC. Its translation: CASSQASGTSYEQYF.

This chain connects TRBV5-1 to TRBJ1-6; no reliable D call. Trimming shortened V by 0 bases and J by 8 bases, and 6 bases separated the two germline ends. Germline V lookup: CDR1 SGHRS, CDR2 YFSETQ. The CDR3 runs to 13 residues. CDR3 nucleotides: TGCGCCAGCAGCTTGGCGAGAGATTCACCCCTCCACTTT. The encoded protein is CASSLARDSPLHF. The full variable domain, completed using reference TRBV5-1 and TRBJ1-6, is KAGVTQTPRYLIKTRGQQVTLSCSPISGHRSVSWYQQTPGQGLQFLFEYFSETQRNKGNFPGRFSGRQFSNSRSEMNVSTLELGDSALYLCASSLARDSPLHFGNGTRLTVT.

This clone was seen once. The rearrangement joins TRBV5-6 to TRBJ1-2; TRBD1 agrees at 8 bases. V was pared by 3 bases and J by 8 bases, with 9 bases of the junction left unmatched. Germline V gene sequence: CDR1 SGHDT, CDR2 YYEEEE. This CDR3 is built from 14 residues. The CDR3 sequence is CASSSDRGLGGYTF. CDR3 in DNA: TGTGCCAGCAGCTCAGACAGGGGCCTGGGGGGCTACACCTTC.

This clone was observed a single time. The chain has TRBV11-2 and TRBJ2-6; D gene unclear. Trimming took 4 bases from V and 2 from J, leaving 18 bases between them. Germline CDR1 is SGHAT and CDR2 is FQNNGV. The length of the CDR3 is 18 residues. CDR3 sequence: CASSSNHGAEPGANVLTF. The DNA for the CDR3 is TGTGCCAGCAGCTCCAACCACGGCGCGGAACCTGGGGCCAACGTCCTGACTTTC.

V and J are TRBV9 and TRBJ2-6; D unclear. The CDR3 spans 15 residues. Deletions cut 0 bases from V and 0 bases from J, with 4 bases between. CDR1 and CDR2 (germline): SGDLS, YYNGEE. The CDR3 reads CASSVASSGANVLTF. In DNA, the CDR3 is TGTGCCAGCAGCGTAGCGAGCTCTGGGGCCAACGTCCTGACTTTC. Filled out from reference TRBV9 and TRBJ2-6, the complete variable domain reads DSGVTQTPKHLITATGQRVTLRCSPRSGDLSVYWYQQSLDQGLQFLIQYYNGEERAKGNILERFSAQQFPDLHSELNLSSLELGDSALYFCASSVASSGANVLTFGAGSRLTVL.

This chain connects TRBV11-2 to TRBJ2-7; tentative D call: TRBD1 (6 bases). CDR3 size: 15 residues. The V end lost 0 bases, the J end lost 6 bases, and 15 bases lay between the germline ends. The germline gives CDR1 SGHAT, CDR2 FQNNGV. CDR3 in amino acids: CASSLDSGGASEQYF. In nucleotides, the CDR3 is TGTGCCAGCAGCTTAGACAGTGGGGGCGCGTCCGAGCAGTACTTC.

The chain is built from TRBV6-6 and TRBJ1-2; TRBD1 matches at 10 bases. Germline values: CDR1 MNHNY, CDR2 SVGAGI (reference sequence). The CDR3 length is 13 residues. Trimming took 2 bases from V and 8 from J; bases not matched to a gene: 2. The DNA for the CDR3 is TGTGCCAGCAGTTACGGGACAGGGGAGGGCTACACCTTC. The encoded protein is CASSYGTGEGYTF.

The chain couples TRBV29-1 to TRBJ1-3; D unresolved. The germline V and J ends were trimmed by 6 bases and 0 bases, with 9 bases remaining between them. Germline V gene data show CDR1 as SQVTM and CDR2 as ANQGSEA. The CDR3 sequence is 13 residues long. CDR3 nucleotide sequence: TGCAGCGTCAGGTCTCTCTCTGGAAACACCATATATTTT. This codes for CSVRSLSGNTIYF.

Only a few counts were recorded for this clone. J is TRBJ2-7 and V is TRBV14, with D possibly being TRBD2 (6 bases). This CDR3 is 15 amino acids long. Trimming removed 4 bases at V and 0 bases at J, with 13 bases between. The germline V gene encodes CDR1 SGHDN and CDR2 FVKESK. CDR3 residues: CASSPPGGTSYEQYF. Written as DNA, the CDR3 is TGTGCCAGCAGCCCACCCGGGGGTACCTCCTACGAGCAGTACTTC.

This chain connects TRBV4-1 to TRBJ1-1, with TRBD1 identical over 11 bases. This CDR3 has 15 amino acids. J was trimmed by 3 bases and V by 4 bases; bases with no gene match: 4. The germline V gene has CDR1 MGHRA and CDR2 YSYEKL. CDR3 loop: CASSRGQGADTEAFF. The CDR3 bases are TGCGCCAGCAGCCGTGGACAGGGGGCGGACACTGAAGCTTTCTTT.

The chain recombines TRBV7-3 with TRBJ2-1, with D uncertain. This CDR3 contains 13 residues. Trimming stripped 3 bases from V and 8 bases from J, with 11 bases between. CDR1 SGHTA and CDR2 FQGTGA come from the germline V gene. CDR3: CASSFSGSDEQFF. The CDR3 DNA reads TGTGCCAGCAGCTTCTCGGGTTCGGATGAGCAGTTCTTC.

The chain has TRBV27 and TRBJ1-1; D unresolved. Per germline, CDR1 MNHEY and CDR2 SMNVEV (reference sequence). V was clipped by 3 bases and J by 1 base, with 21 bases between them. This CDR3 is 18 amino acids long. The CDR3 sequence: CASSLVAGPLTPNTEAFF. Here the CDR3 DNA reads TGTGCCAGCAGTTTGGTGGCAGGCCCGCTTACACCGAACACTGAAGCTTTCTTT.

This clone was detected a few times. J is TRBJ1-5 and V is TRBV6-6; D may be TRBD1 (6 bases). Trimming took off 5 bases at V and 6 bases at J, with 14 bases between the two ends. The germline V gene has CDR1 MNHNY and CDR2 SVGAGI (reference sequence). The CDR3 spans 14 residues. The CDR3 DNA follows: TGTGCCAGCAGTCATCCAGGGGCGGCTCAGCCCCAGCATTTT. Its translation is CASSHPGAAQPQHF.

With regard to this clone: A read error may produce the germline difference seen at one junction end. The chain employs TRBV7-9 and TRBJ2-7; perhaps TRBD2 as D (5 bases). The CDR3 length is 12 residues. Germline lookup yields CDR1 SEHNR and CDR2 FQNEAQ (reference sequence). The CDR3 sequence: CASSLASGEQYF. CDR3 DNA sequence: TGTGCCAGCAGCCTAGCAAGCGGCGAGCAGTACTTC.

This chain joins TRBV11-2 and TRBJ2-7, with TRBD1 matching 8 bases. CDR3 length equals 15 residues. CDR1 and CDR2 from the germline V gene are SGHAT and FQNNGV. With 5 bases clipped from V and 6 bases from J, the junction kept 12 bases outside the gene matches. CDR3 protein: CASSTGQASATEQYF. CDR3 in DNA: TGTGCCAGCAGCACGGGACAGGCTAGCGCAACCGAGCAGTACTTC.

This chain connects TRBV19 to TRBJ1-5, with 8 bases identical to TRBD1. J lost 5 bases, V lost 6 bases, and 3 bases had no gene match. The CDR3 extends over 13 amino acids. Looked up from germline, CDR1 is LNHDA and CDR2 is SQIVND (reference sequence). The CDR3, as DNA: TGTGCCAGTAGGGACAGGGTGGATCAGCCCCAGCATTTT. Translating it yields CASRDRVDQPQHF.

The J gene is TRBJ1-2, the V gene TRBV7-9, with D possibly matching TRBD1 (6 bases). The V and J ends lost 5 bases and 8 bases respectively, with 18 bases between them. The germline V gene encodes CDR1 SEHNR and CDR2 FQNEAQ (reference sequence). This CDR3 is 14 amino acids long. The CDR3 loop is CASSPEATGGGYTF. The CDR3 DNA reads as TGTGCCAGCAGCCCAGAAGCGACAGGCGGGGGCTACACCTTC.

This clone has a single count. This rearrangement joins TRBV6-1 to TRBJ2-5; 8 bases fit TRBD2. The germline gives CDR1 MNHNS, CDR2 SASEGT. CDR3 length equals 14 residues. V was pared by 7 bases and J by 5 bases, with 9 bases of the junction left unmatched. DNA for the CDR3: TGTGCCAGCACCTTCGGACTAGCAGGGGAGACCCAGTACTTC. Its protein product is CASTFGLAGETQYF.

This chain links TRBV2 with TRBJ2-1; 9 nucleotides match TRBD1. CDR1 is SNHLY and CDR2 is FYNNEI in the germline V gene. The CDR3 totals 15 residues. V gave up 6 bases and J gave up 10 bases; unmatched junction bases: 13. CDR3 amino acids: CASRTSTGGTGEQFF. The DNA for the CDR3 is TGTGCCAGCAGAACTTCGACAGGGGGGACGGGGGAGCAGTTCTTC.

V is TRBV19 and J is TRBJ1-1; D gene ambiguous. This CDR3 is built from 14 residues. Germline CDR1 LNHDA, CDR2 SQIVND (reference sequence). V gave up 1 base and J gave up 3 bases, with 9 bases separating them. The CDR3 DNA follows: TGTGCCAGTAGTATAGGTCTAACCTACACTGAAGCTTTCTTT. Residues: CASSIGLTYTEAFF.

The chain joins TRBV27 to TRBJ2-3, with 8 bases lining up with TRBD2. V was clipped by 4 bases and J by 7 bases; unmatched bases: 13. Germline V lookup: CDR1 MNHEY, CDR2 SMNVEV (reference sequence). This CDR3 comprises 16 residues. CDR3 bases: TGTGCCAGCAGTTCCTCCAGTCGGGGGGGTAGAAATACGCAGTATTTT. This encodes CASSSSSRGGRNTQYF.

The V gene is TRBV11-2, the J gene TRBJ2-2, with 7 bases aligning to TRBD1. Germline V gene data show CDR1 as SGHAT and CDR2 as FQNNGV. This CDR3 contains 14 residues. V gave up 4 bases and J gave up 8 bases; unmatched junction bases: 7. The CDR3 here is CASSSGQSRGELFF. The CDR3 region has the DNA TGTGCCAGCAGCTCGGGACAGTCTAGGGGGGAGCTGTTTTTT.

CDR3 nucleotide sequence: TGTGCCAGCTCCCCGAGACTAGCATCTGAGCAGTTCTTC. Translating it yields CASSPRLASEQFF. The rearrangement links TRBV18 to TRBJ2-1; the match to TRBD2 covers 7 bases. V was pared by 6 bases and J by 9 bases, with 8 bases of the junction left unmatched. The CDR3 extends over 13 amino acids. Germline values: CDR1 KGHSH, CDR2 LQKENI. Complete variable domain (other parts from reference TRBV18 and TRBJ2-1): NAGVMQNPRHLVRRRGQEARLRCSPMKGHSHVYWYRQLPEEGLKFMVYLQKENIIDESGMPKERFSAEFPKEGPSILRIQQVVRGDSAAYFCASSPRLASEQFFGPGTRLTVL.

CDR3 sequence (DNA): TGTGCCAGCTCATCCGGACAGCAAGAGACCCAGTACTTC. This translates into CASSSGQQETQYF. The rearrangement joins TRBV18 to TRBJ2-5, with D maybe TRBD1 (6 bases). V was pared by 5 bases and J by 2 bases, with 9 bases between. The CDR3 is 13 amino acids. Germline V gene lookup returns CDR1 KGHSH and CDR2 LQKENI.